A selection of T cell receptor beta chains follows, all from one sample in a study of Graves' ophthalmopathy and Graves' hyperthyroidism. TCRdb re-called the multiplex PCR reads with MiXCR, one entry per CDR3 protein. The repertoire includes hundreds of thousands of distinct CDR3 sequences, under 25% of them detected once, and around 3% sits in the top ten. The specimen was peripheral blood. The source of these receptors is a woman between 18 and 30 years old with stable Graves' hyperthyroidism. CDR3s include the opening cysteine and the closing phenylalanine or tryptophan. Fields, in order: CDR3 protein, J gene, V gene.

CASSLLTGPAQPQHF | TRBJ1-5 | TRBV12-3/TRBV12-4
CASTPRLGTNEKLFF | TRBJ1-4 | TRBV6-1
CASGRGIAKNIKYF | TRBJ2-4 | TRBV2
CASRGGAYTEAFF | TRBJ1-1 | TRBV6-5
CASSFDGTEAFF | TRBJ1-1 | TRBV6-5
CASSQESGVTYEQYF | TRBJ2-7 | TRBV4-2
CASSHGTGWYGYTF | TRBJ1-2 | TRBV6-1
CASSLTVPDTGELFF | TRBJ2-2 | TRBV7-9
CASSEAPRSGSHEQYF | TRBJ2-7 | TRBV2
CASSLQGALEETQYF | TRBJ2-5 | TRBV11-2
CASTPSGGIGYGYTF | TRBJ1-2 | TRBV27
CASNKTPLNTEAFF | TRBJ1-1 | TRBV28
CSARELTGASSWEQYF | TRBJ2-7 | TRBV20-1
CASSEWGRDKPQHF | TRBJ1-5 | TRBV6-1
CAWSVNTEAFF | TRBJ1-1 | TRBV30
CASSRTGQLYNSPLHF | TRBJ1-6 | TRBV11-1
CASSEGQGWGNQPQHF | TRBJ1-5 | TRBV6-2/TRBV6-3
CASRLQGADYGYTF | TRBJ1-2 | TRBV12-3/TRBV12-4
CATSDLRQGMTQYF | TRBJ2-5 | TRBV24-1
CATWGVPNYEQYF | TRBJ2-7 | TRBV6-1
CASSVLGGMVRTEAFF | TRBJ1-1 | TRBV2
CAWNRVTGELFF | TRBJ2-2 | TRBV30
CSFRGNTEAFF | TRBJ1-1 | TRBV29-1
CASSHQRAGLRAQETQYF | TRBJ2-5 | TRBV4-1
CASSGGLGGLDSNQPQHF | TRBJ1-5 | TRBV25-1
CASSILAGGANTGELFF | TRBJ2-2 | TRBV2
CASSPSRVERPSGANVLTF | TRBJ2-6 | TRBV27
CARNWDRKTYEQYF | TRBJ2-7 | TRBV27
CASSVVGGYQPQHF | TRBJ1-5 | TRBV27
CAWRDRRELETQYF | TRBJ2-5 | TRBV30
CASSADGYGYTF | TRBJ1-2 | TRBV5-4
CASSKSPDTEAFF | TRBJ1-1 | TRBV6-1
CASSLGTGVPFRF | TRBJ2-7 | TRBV5-1
CASSFGTGGRDEQYF | TRBJ2-7 | TRBV27
CASSLRPNTGELFF | TRBJ2-2 | TRBV19
CASSRQREGYEQYF | TRBJ2-7 | TRBV3-1
CASSQDGQLDGYTF | TRBJ1-2 | TRBV3-1
CASTTRGTGPNTEAFF | TRBJ1-1 | TRBV5-1
CSADSGAGANVLTF | TRBJ2-6 | TRBV20-1
CSARYWGSYEQYF | TRBJ2-7 | TRBV20-1
CASSPRRGQGTEAFF | TRBJ1-1 | TRBV27